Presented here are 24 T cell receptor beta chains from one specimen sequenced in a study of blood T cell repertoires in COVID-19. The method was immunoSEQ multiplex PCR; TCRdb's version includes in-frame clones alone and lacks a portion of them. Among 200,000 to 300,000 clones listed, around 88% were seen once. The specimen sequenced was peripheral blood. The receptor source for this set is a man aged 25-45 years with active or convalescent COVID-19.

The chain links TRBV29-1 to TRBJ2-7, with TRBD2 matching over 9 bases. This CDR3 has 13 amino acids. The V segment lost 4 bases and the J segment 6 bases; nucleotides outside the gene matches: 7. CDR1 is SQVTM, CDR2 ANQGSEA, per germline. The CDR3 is CSVAGGGAPEQYF. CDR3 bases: TGCAGCGTTGCCGGCGGGGGGGCCCCCGAGCAGTACTTC.

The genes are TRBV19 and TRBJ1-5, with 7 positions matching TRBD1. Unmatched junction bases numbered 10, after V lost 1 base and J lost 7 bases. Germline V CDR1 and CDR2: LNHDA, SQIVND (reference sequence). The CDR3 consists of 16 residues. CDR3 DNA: TGTGCCAGTAGTATAGCCGCCATGACAGGGAACCAGCCCCAGCATTTT. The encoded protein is CASSIAAMTGNQPQHF.

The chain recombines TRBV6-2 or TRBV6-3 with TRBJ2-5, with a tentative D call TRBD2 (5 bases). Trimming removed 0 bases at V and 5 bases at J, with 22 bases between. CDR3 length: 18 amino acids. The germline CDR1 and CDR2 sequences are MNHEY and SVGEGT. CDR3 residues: CASSYSSIYPDTGETQYF. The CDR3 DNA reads TGTGCCAGCAGTTACTCGAGTATTTATCCGGATACGGGGGAGACCCAGTACTTC.

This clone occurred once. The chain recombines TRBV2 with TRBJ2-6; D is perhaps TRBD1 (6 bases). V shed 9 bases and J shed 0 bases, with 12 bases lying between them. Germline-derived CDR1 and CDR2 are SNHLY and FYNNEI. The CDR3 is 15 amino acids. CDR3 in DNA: TGTGCCAGAAATACAGGGACCTCTGGGGCCAACGTCCTGACTTTC. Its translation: CARNTGTSGANVLTF.

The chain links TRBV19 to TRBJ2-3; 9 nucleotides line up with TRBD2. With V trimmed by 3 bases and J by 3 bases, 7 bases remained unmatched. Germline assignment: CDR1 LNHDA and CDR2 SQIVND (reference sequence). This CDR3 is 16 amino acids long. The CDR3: CASSIDTSGWTDTQYF. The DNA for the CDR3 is TGTGCCAGTAGTATTGATACTAGCGGGTGGACAGATACGCAGTATTTT.

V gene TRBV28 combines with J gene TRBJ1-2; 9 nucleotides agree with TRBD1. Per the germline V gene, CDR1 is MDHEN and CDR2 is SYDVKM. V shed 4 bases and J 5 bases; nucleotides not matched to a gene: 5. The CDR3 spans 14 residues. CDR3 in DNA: TGTGCCAGCAGTTCCGGGACAGGGATTTATGGCTACACCTTC. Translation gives CASSSGTGIYGYTF.

The CDR3 sequence: CATSARRDRNQPQHF. In DNA form, the CDR3 reads TGTGCCACCAGCGCCCGGCGGGATAGGAATCAGCCCCAGCATTTT. The V call is TRBV15, the J call TRBJ1-5, with D unresolved. Germline V lookup: CDR1 LNHNV, CDR2 YYDKDF (reference sequence). CDR3 length: 15 residues. V gave up 5 bases and J gave up 4 bases, with 15 bases separating them.

CDR3: CARSRGGGWKGNTIYF. The CDR3 nucleotides are TGTGCCAGAAGCCGCGGCGGGGGGTGGAAAGGAAACACCATATATTTT. The J gene is TRBJ1-3, the V gene TRBV5-3; the D gene is possibly TRBD1 (5 bases). TRBV5-3 is an open reading frame, and its role is uncertain. CDR3 length equals 16 residues. V was trimmed by 4 bases and J by 4 bases, leaving 18 bases between them.

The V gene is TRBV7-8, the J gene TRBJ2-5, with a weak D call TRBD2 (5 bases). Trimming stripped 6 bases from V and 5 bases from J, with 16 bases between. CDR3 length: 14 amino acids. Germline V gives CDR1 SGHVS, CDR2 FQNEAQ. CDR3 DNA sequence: TGTGCCAGCAGAAAGAGTCGGGGTTTGGAGACCCAGTACTTC. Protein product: CASRKSRGLETQYF.

The CDR3 sequence: CASSFQGNTEAFF. The CDR3 DNA follows: TGTGCCAGCAGCTTTCAGGGTAACACTGAAGCTTTCTTT. The chain combines TRBV11-3 with TRBJ1-1; maybe TRBD1 (5 bases). The CDR3 loop spans 13 amino acids. The V gene's germline CDR1 is SGHNT and CDR2 YENEEA. The ends were cut back, 3 bases at V and 2 bases at J, with 7 bases in the middle.

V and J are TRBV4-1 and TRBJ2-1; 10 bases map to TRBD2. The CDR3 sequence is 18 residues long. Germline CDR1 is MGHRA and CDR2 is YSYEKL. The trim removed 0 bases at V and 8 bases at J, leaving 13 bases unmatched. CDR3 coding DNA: TGCGCCAGCAGCCAAGAAGAGAAGAGCGGGGGGGGTTTAGATGAGCAGTTCTTC. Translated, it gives CASSQEEKSGGGLDEQFF.

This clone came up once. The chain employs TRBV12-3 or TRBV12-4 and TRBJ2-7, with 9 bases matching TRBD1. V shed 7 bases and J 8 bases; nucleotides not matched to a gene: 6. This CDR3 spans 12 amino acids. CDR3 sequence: CASTDRGEKQYF. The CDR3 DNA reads TGTGCCAGCACCGACAGGGGGGAAAAGCAGTACTTC.

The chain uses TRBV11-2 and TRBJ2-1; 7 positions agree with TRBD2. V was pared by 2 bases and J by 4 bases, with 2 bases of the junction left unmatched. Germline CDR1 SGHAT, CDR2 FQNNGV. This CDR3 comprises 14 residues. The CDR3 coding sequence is TGTGCCAGCAGCTTAACGGGGGGATACAATGAGCAGTTCTTC. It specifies CASSLTGGYNEQFF.

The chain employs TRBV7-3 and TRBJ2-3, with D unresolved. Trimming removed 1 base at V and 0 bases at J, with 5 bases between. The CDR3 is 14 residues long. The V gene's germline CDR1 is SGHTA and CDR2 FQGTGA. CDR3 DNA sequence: TGTGCCAGCAGCTTAAATCCTAGCACAGATACGCAGTATTTT. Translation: CASSLNPSTDTQYF.

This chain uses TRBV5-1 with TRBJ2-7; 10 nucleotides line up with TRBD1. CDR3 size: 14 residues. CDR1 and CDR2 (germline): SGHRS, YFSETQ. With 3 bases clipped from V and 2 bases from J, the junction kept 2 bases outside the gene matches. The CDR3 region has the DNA TGCGCCAGCAGCTACGGGACAGGGGCCTACGAGCAGTACTTC. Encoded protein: CASSYGTGAYEQYF.

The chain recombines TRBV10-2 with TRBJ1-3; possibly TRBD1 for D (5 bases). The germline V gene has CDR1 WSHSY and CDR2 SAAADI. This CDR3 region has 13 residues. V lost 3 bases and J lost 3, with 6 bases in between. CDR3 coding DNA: TGCGCCAGCAGTGACGACAGTGGAAACACCATATATTTT. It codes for CASSDDSGNTIYF.

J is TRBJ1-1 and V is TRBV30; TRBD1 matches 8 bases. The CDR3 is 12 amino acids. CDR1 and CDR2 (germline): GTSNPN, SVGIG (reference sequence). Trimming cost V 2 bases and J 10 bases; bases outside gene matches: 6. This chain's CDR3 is CAWSPQGAGAFF. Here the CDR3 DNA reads TGTGCCTGGAGTCCCCAGGGGGCTGGAGCTTTCTTT.

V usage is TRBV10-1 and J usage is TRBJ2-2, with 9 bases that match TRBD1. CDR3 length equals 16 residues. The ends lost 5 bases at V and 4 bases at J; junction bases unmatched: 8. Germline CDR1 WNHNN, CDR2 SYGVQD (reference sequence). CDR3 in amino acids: CASSRTGGAGTGELFF. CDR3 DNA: TGCGCCAGCAGTCGCACAGGGGGCGCCGGCACCGGGGAGCTGTTTTTT.

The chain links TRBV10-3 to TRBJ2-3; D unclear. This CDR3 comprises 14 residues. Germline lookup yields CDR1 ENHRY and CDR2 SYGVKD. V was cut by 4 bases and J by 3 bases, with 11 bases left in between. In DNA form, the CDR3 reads TGTGCCATCAGTGCTTCTGTTGAGACAGATACGCAGTATTTT. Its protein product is CAISASVETDTQYF.

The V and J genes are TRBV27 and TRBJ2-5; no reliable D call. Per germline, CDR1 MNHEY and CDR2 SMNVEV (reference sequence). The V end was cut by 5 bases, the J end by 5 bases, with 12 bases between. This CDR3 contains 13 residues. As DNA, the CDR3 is TGTGCCAGCAGTCCCCAGAACGCCGAGACCCAGTACTTC. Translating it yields CASSPQNAETQYF.

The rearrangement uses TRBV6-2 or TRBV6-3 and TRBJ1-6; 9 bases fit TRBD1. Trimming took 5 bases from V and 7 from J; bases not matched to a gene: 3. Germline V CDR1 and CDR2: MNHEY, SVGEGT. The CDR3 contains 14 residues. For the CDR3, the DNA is TGTGCCAGCAGTCGGACAGGGGTAAATTCACCCCTCCACTTT. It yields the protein CASSRTGVNSPLHF.

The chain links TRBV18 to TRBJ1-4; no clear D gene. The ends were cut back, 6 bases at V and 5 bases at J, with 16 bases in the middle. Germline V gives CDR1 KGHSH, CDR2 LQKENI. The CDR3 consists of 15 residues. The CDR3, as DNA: TGTGCCAGCTCTGCGGACGCGGGAACAAATGAAAAACTGTTTTTT. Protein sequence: CASSADAGTNEKLFF.

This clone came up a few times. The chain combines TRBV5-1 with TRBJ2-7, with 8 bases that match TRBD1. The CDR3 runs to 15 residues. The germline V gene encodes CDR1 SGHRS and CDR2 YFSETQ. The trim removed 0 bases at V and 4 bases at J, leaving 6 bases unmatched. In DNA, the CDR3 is TGCGCCAGCAGCTTGGACGGACAGGGATATTACGAGCAGTACTTC. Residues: CASSLDGQGYYEQYF.

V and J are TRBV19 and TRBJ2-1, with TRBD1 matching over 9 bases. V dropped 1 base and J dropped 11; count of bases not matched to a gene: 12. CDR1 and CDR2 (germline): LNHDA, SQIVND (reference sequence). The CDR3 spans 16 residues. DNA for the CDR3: TGTGCCAGTAGTATAGGACAGGGGGGCCTAGGCGAGAAGCAGTTCTTC. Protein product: CASSIGQGGLGEKQFF.